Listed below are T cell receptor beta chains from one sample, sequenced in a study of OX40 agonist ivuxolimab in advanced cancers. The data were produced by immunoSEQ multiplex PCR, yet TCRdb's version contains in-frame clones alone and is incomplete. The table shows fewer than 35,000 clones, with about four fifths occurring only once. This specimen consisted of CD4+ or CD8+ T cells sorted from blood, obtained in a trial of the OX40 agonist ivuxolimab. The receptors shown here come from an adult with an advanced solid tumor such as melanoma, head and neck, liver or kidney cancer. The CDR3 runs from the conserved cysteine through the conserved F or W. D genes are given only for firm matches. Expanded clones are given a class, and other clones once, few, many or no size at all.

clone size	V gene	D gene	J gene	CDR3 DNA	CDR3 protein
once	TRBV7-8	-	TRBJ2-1	TGTGCCAGCAGCTTATGGCGGACTGGGGACAATGAGCAGTTCTTC	CASSLWRTGDNEQFF
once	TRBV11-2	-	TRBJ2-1	TGTGCCAGCAGCTTAGCAGGGCAAAGCTCCTACAATGAGCAGTTCTTC	CASSLAGQSSYNEQFF
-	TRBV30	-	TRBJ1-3	TGTGCCTGGAGTGCCCTCAGGTTTGGAAACACCATATATTTT	CAWSALRFGNTIYF
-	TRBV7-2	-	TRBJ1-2	TGTGCCAGCAGCTCGGACGGGACCCTCTATGGCTACACCTTC	CASSSDGTLYGYTF
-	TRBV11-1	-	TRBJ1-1	TGTGCCAGCAGCTCGGGACTGTACACTGAAGCTTTCTTT	CASSSGLYTEAFF
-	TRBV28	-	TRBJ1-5	TGTGCCAGCAGTCCCCCGGGGAATCAGCCCCAGCATTTT	CASSPPGNQPQHF
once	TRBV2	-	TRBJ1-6	TGTGCCAGCAGTGTATCAAGGGGCGACTATTCACCCCTCCACTTT	CASSVSRGDYSPLHF
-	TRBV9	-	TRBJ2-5	TGTGCCAGCAGCCCCACGGACAGACAAGAGACCCAGTACTTC	CASSPTDRQETQYF
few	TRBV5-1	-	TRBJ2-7	TGCGCCAGCAGCTTGGAAGGGACAGAGCAGTACTTC	CASSLEGTEQYF
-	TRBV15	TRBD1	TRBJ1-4	TGTGCCACCAGCAGGGACAGGGGGCTTGAAAAACTGTTTTTT	CATSRDRGLEKLFF
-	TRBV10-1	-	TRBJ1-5	TGCGCCAGCAGTGGACGGACAGCGACCCCGCAGAGCAATCAGCCCCAGCATTTT	CASSGRTATPQSNQPQHF
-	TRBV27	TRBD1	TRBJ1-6	TGTGCCAGCAGTTTATGGACAGGGTGGAGTTCACCCCTCCACTTT	CASSLWTGWSSPLHF
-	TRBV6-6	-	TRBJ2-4	TGTGCCAGCAGTCCCGAAGGCGGAGAAGGAAACATTCAGTACTTC	CASSPEGGEGNIQYF
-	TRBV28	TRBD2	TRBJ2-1	TGTGCCAGCAGCCGGACTAGCGGGGGGAGGTACAATGAGCAGTTCTTC	CASSRTSGGRYNEQFF
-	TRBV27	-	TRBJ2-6	TGTGCCAGCAGTTTAGGATCTGGGGCCAACGTCCTGACTTTC	CASSLGSGANVLTF
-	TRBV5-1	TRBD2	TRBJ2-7	TGCGCCAGCAGCTTCATTAGCGGGGGGGCTGCCGAGCAGTACTTC	CASSFISGGAAEQYF
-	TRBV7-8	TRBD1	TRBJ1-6	TGTGCCAGCAGTGGACAGGGTTCTTCACCCCTCCACTTT	CASSGQGSSPLHF
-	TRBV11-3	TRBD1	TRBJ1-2	TGTGCCAGCAGTCTGGGACAGGGGTATGGCTACACCTTC	CASSLGQGYGYTF
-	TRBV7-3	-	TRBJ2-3	TGTGCCAGCAGCTTGTCTCCAGATACGCAGTATTTT	CASSLSPDTQYF
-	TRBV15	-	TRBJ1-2	TGTGCCACCAGCTACTCAGGGTATGGCTACACCTTC	CATSYSGYGYTF
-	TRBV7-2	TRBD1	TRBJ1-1	TGTGCCAGCAGGGGCGGACAGGGGGCGCCGGGAGATTTTCTGAAGGCTTTCTTT	CASRGGQGAPGDFLKAFF
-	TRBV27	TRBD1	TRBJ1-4	TGTGCCAGCAGTCCACGGACAGGGGGAGGAACTAATGAAAAACTGTTTTTT	CASSPRTGGGTNEKLFF
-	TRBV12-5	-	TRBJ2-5	TGTGCTAGTGGTTTGGGCCTCCAAGAGACCCAGTACTTC	CASGLGLQETQYF
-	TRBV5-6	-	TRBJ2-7	TGTGCCAGCAGCTTGTACGGGGGTTACGAGCAGTACTTC	CASSLYGGYEQYF
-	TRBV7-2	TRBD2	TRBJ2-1	TGTGCCAGCAGTCGAACCGGGACTAGCGGGTTTAATGAGCAGTTCTTC	CASSRTGTSGFNEQFF
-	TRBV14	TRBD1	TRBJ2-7	TGTGCCAGCAGCCGACCGGGACAGGTCTACGAGCAGTACTTC	CASSRPGQVYEQYF
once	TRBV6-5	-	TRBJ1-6	TGTGCCATCCGGCCCGGGGTCTCCTATAATTCACCCCTCCACTTT	CAIRPGVSYNSPLHF
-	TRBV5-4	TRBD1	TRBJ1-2	TGTGCCAGCAGCTTGTCCCTAGGGGGCTCTTCCTATGGCTACACCTTC	CASSLSLGGSSYGYTF
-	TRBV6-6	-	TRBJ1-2	TGTGCCAGCAGATTAGACAGGTTAGATGGCTACACCTTC	CASRLDRLDGYTF
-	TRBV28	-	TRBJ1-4	TGTGCCAGCAGTTTTGAGGCAGGGATGGGGGAAAAACTGTTTTTT	CASSFEAGMGEKLFF
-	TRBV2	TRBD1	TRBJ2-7	TGTGCCAGCAGCGCGGACAGGGCTGGGTACGAGCAGTACTTC	CASSADRAGYEQYF
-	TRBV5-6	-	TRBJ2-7	TGTGCCAGCAGCCCACTGACGGGGATGTACGAGCAGTACTTC	CASSPLTGMYEQYF
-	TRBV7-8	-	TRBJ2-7	TGTGCCAGCAGCCCCGGGAGATTTACCTACGAGCAGTACTTC	CASSPGRFTYEQYF
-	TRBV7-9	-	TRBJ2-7	TGTGCCAGCAGCTTAGTGGACCAAACCTACGAGCAGTACTTC	CASSLVDQTYEQYF
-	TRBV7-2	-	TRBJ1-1	TGTGCCAGCAGCTCACAGACCTGGAACACTGAAGCTTTCTTT	CASSSQTWNTEAFF
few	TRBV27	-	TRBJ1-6	TGTGCCAGCAGTTTATATAGGGGAAGGGATTCACCCCTCCACTTT	CASSLYRGRDSPLHF
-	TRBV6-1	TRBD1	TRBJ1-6	TGTGCCAGCAGTGAAGCGCCGGGACAGGGGAGCTCCTATAATTCACCCCTCCACTTT	CASSEAPGQGSSYNSPLHF
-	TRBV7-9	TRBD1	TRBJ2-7	TGTGCCAGCAGCCCTAGTACCGGGACAGGCTCCTACGAGCAGTACTTC	CASSPSTGTGSYEQYF
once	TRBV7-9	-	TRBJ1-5	TGTGCCAGCAGCTCTGGGGGCTCGGGGCAGCCCCAGCATTTT	CASSSGGSGQPQHF
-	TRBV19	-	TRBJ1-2	TGTGCCAGTAGTAACAGTGGATTATATGGCTACACCTTC	CASSNSGLYGYTF
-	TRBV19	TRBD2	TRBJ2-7	TGTGCCAGTAGTATGACTAGCGGGCCCTTCGACGAGCAGTACTTC	CASSMTSGPFDEQYF
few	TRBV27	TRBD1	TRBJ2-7	TGTGCCAGCAGTGGGACAGCCAATTCCTACGAGCAGTACTTC	CASSGTANSYEQYF
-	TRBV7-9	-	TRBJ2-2	TGTGCCAGCAGCTTTGGTGGGCCCGGGGAGCTGTTTTTT	CASSFGGPGELFF
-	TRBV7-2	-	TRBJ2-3	TGTGCCAGCACCGGATCCCCAAGCACAGATACGCAGTATTTT	CASTGSPSTDTQYF
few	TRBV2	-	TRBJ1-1	TGTGCCAGCTACCCCTGGACAGCTACTGAAGCTTTCTTT	CASYPWTATEAFF
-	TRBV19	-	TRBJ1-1	TGTGCCAGTAAAAACCGAGCGAACACTGAAGCTTTCTTT	CASKNRANTEAFF
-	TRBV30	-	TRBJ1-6	TGTGCCTGGAAGTCTCCGACAGATCTATACAGTTCACCCCTCCACTTT	CAWKSPTDLYSSPLHF
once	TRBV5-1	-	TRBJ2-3	TGCGCCAGCAGCCCGTCAGGACCCGATACGCAGTATTTT	CASSPSGPDTQYF
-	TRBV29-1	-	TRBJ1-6	TGCAGCGTAGGGAACAGTGCACCCCTCCACTTT	CSVGNSAPLHF